This T cell receptor (beta chain) was captured by sequencing in a study of cytotoxic CD8 clonotypes in ibrutinib-treated CLL. CDR1 and CDR2 (germline): SQVTM, ANQGSEA. The CDR3 length is 11 residues. Trimming removed 7 bases at V and 6 bases at J, with 12 bases between. Whole-study findings and limits: Public clonotypes showed up rarely, and on treatment they shrank or held steady.

Clones were sequenced by immunoSEQ multiplex PCR, and TCRdb holds only the in-frame ones, with some missing. Among under 300,000 clones listed, approximately 76% were seen once. This clone was observed a few times. Its target is unknown. The source is a human donor with chronic lymphocytic leukemia. V and J are TRBV29-1 and TRBJ2-5; unclear D gene. The sample in question was PBMCs, obtained at disease progression, from a patient treated with ibrutinib. The CDR3 coding sequence is TGCAGCGGACACTTCAGGCAGACCCAGTACTTC. It codes for CSGHFRQTQYF.